This T cell receptor beta chain appears in the sequencing data of a study of blood T cell repertoires in COVID-19. This clone was observed a few times. The assay was immunoSEQ multiplex PCR, and TCRdb's table has in-frame clones only and misses some. Here the sample spans roughly 250,000 clones, about 80% being singletons. The source of this sequence is a human donor in a cohort sampled during active COVID-19. The sample comprised peripheral blood.

CDR3 amino acids: CASSGLSGSTRGSSYGYTF. As DNA, the CDR3 is TGTGCCAGCAGTGGGCTCTCCGGGTCGACCCGGGGTAGTAGCTATGGCTACACCTTC. This chain connects TRBV2 to TRBJ1-2; no firm D call. Germline V gene data show CDR1 as SNHLY and CDR2 as FYNNEI. The CDR3 totals 19 residues. V lost 4 bases and J lost 4, with 28 bases in between. Combining the CDR3 with reference TRBV2 and TRBJ1-2 gives the whole variable domain EPEVTQTPSHQVTQMGQEVILRCVPISNHLYFYWYRQILGQKVEFLVSFYNNEISEKSEIFDDQFSVERPDGSNFTLKIRSTKLEDSAMYFCASSGLSGSTRGSSYGYTFGSGTRLTVV.